The clone carrying this T cell receptor (beta chain) is medium-sized in the sample. Its matching antigen is unknown. CDR1 SEHNR and CDR2 FQNEAQ come from the germline V gene (reference sequence). V was trimmed by 7 bases and J by 4 bases, leaving 11 bases between them. The CDR3 extends over 13 amino acids. This entry is derived from a study of T cells in tumors after PD-1 blockade. Study outcomes and limitations: Roughly 40% of tumor TCR clonotypes were also found in blood.

The method was immunoSEQ multiplex PCR; TCRdb's version includes in-frame clones alone and lacks a portion of them. The data contain over 60,000 clones, around 67% of them singletons. J is TRBJ2-1 and V is TRBV7-9; unclear D gene. This sequence was found in a human donor with basal cell carcinoma. This sample comprised PBMCs, obtained after anti-PD-1 treatment. Here the CDR3 DNA reads TGTGCCAGCAACCGGGTGGGATACAATGAGCAGTTCTTC. It encodes CASNRVGYNEQFF.